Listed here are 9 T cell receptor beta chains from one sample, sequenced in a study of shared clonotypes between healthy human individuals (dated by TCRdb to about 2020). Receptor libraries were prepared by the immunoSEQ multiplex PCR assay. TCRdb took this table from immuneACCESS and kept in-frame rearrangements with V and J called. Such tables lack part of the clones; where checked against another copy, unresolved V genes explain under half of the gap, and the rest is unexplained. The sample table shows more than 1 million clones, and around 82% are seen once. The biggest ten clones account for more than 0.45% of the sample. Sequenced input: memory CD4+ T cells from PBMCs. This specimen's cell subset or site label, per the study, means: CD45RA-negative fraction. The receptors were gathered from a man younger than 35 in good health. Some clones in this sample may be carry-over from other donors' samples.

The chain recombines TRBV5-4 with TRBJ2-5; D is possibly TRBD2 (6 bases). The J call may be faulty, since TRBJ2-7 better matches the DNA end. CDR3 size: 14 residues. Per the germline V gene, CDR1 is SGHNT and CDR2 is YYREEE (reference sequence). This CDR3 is CASSRRGNGDEQYF. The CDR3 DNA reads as TGTGCCAGCAGCCGCCGCGGGAACGGAGACGAGCAGTACTTC.

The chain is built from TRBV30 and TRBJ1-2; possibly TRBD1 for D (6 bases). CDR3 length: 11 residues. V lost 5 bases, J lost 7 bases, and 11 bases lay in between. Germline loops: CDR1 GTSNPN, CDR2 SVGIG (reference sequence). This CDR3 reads CAWGRGAGYTF. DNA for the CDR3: TGTGCCTGGGGCAGGGGAGCTGGCTACACCTTC.

The CDR3 loop reads CSVERAGDYEQYF. The CDR3, as DNA: TGCAGCGTTGAACGGGCAGGGGACTACGAGCAGTACTTC. J is TRBJ2-7 and V is TRBV29-1; D perhaps matches TRBD1 (6 bases). This CDR3 is 13 amino acids long. CDR1 SQVTM and CDR2 ANQGSEA come from the germline V gene. Trimming took off 2 bases at V and 3 bases at J, with 11 bases between the two ends.

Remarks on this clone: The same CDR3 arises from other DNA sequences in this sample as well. The chain's CDR3 is CASSGNNQPQHF. The CDR3 DNA sequence: TGTGCCAGCAGTGGGAACAATCAGCCCCAGCATTTT. The chain joins TRBV2 to TRBJ1-5; D ambiguous. The CDR3 is 12 amino acids. Germline lookup yields CDR1 SNHLY and CDR2 FYNNEI. V was trimmed by 4 bases and J by 3 bases, leaving 4 bases between them.

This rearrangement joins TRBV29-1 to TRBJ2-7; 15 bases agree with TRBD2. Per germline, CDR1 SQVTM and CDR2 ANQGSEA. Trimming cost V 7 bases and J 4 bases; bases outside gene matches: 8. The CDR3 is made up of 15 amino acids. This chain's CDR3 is CSALGLAGGRYEQYF. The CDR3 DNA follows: TGCAGCGCCCTGGGACTAGCGGGAGGAAGGTACGAGCAGTACTTC.

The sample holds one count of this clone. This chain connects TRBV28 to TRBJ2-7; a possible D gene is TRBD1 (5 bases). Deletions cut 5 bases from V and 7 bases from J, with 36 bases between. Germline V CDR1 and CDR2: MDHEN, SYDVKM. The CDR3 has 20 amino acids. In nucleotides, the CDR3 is TGTGCCAGCAGTCTTTTCTTCTCCCGTGTGGGGAAAGGGGCGGTGGGAGAGCAGTACTTC. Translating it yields CASSLFFSRVGKGAVGEQYF.

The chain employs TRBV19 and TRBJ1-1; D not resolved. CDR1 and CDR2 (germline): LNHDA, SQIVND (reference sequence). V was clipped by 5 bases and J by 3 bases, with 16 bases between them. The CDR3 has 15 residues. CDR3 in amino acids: CASSAGRLGDTEAFF. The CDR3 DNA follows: TGTGCCAGTAGTGCGGGTAGGCTCGGCGACACTGAAGCTTTCTTT.

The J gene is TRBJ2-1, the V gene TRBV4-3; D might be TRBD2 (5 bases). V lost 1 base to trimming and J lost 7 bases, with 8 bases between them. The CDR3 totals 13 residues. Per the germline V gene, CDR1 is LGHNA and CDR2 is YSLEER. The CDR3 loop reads CASSQVLANEQFF. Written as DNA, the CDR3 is TGCGCCAGCAGCCAAGTGCTAGCTAATGAGCAGTTCTTC.

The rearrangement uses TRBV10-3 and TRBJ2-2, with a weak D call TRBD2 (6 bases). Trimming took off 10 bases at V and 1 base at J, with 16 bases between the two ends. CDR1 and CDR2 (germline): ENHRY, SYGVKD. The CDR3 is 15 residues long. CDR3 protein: CATRFNSGNTGELFF. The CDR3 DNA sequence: TGTGCCACGCGGTTTAATAGCGGGAACACCGGGGAGCTGTTTTTT.